This T cell receptor beta chain was sequenced in a study of T-cell reconstitution after alpha-beta-depleted transplantation in children. Study findings and constraints: When one year had passed after transplant, most T-cell counts and diversity came from newly produced T cells. The high TCRbeta diversity at day 60 in some patients came from surviving recipient T cells and thymic progenitors. Reportedly, only several hundred clones from non-depleted graft cells drove alpha-beta T-cell counts at about two months.

The authors prepared the TCRbeta library with unique molecular identifiers. Using its own MiXCR run on the PCR reads, TCRdb lists one record per CDR3 protein. The data hold 200,000 or so distinct CDR3 sequences, with 7% to 9% observed a single time. This clonotype was detected a few times. What it binds is unknown. Between the trimmed V and J ends, which lost 2 bases and 7 bases, there was a span of 9 bases. The CDR3 loop spans 12 amino acids. The germline CDR1 and CDR2 sequences are SQVTM and ANQGSEA. The sample here was PBMCs, mostly from graft donor cells, taken 360 days after TCRalphabeta/CD19-depleted stem cell transplant. This chain joins TRBV29-1 and TRBJ1-3; perhaps TRBD1 as D (6 bases). This TCR was recovered from a male patient aged 2 to 10 who had a stem cell transplant for acute myeloid leukemia, so the T cells may come from the graft donor. Here the CDR3 DNA reads TGCAGCGTTGAACAGGGGAGGAACACCATATATTTT. Amino acid sequence: CSVEQGRNTIYF. Drawing the rest from reference TRBV29-1 and TRBJ1-3, the complete variable domain is SAVISQKPSRDICQRGTSLTIQCQVDSQVTMMFWYRQQPGQSLTLIATANQGSEATYESGFVIDKFPISRPNLTFSTLTVSNMSPEDSSIYLCSVEQGRNTIYFGEGSWLTVV.